The entry below describes one TCR beta chain. Clones were read by immunoSEQ multiplex PCR, and TCRdb kept only the in-frame ones, dropping some. The data hold more than 90,000 clones, with 95% observed a single time. The entry originates in a study of technical replicates of blood from a few donors. CDR1 is SGHTA and CDR2 is FQGNSA in the germline V gene. Trimming cost V 6 bases and J 10 bases, with 17 bases left between them. The CDR3 length is 13 residues. The chain has TRBV7-2 and TRBJ2-3; no firm D call. The sequenced material came from T cells isolated from PBMCs. The TCR originated in a human donor in good health. CDR3 region: CASRSRMKLAQYF. CDR3 sequence (DNA): TGTGCCAGCAGATCTAGGATGAAGTTGGCGCAGTATTTT.